This is a list of T cell receptor beta chains from one sample in a study of technical replicates of blood from a handful of donors. The assay was immunoSEQ multiplex PCR, and TCRdb's table has in-frame clones only and misses some. Among roughly 64,000 clones listed, around nine tenths were seen once. The sample was PBMCs. The receptors were sampled from a human donor in good health. Some clones in this sample may be carry-over from other donors' samples. CDR3s include the opening cysteine and the closing phenylalanine or tryptophan. Each record gives: CDR3 protein, CDR3 DNA, J gene, D gene, clone size, V gene. D genes are given only for firm matches. Size is omitted from some rows. Given values are once, few, many or a class for expanded clones.

CDR3 protein: CASSDPGQGKETQYF
CDR3 DNA: TGCGCCAGCAGTGACCCAGGACAGGGAAAAGAGACCCAGTACTTC
J gene: TRBJ2-5
D gene: TRBD1
clone size: -
V gene: TRBV10-2

CDR3 protein: CASSGRGAADTQYF
CDR3 DNA: TGTGCCAGTAGCGGCAGGGGGGCCGCAGATACGCAGTATTTT
J gene: TRBJ2-3
D gene: -
clone size: -
V gene: TRBV19

CDR3 protein: CASSPRVAGELFF
CDR3 DNA: TGTGCCAGCAGCCCCCGGGTTGCCGGGGAGCTGTTTTTT
J gene: TRBJ2-2
D gene: -
clone size: -
V gene: TRBV7-2

CDR3 protein: CAISEGDRGRPPLHF
CDR3 DNA: TGTGCCATCAGTGAAGGGGACAGGGGGCGTCCACCCCTCCACTTT
J gene: TRBJ1-6
D gene: TRBD1
clone size: -
V gene: TRBV10-3

CDR3 protein: CASSPDRGNEKLFF
CDR3 DNA: TGCGCCAGCAGTCCGGACAGGGGTAATGAAAAACTGTTTTTT
J gene: TRBJ1-4
D gene: TRBD1
clone size: -
V gene: TRBV4-3

CDR3 protein: CASSLGGRGFGNTIYF
CDR3 DNA: TGTGCCAGCAGCTTAGGGGGTCGGGGTTTTGGAAACACCATATATTTT
J gene: TRBJ1-3
D gene: -
clone size: -
V gene: TRBV7-8

CDR3 protein: CASSLAEQGVGYTF
CDR3 DNA: TGTGCCAGCAGCTTGGCCGAACAGGGGGTTGGCTACACCTTC
J gene: TRBJ1-2
D gene: TRBD1
clone size: once
V gene: TRBV5-6

CDR3 protein: CASSLEGSGGEQYF
CDR3 DNA: TGCGCCAGCAGCTTGGAAGGGAGTGGCGGTGAGCAGTACTTC
J gene: TRBJ2-7
D gene: -
clone size: -
V gene: TRBV5-1

CDR3 protein: CASSTGLAGGGETQYF
CDR3 DNA: TGTGCCAGCAGTACGGGACTAGCGGGGGGAGGAGAGACCCAGTACTTC
J gene: TRBJ2-5
D gene: TRBD2
clone size: -
V gene: TRBV2

CDR3 protein: CASSLSGSNQPQHF
CDR3 DNA: TGCGCCAGCAGCTTGTCAGGGAGCAATCAGCCCCAGCATTTT
J gene: TRBJ1-5
D gene: -
clone size: -
V gene: TRBV5-1

CDR3 protein: CATSRDFSRAGSEQYF
CDR3 DNA: TGTGCCACCAGCAGAGATTTTTCTAGAGCGGGAAGCGAGCAGTACTTC
J gene: TRBJ2-7
D gene: TRBD2
clone size: once
V gene: TRBV15

CDR3 protein: CSVRRLAGGPLGEQFF
CDR3 DNA: TGCAGCGTTCGCCGACTAGCGGGAGGGCCTTTGGGTGAGCAGTTCTTC
J gene: TRBJ2-1
D gene: TRBD2
clone size: -
V gene: TRBV29-1

CDR3 protein: CASSEYGRVWEQYF
CDR3 DNA: TGTGCCAGCAGTGAATATGGCAGGGTGTGGGAGCAGTACTTC
J gene: TRBJ2-7
D gene: -
clone size: -
V gene: TRBV6-1

CDR3 protein: CASNEAGGMVDEQFF
CDR3 DNA: TGTGCCAGTAACGAAGCGGGAGGGATGGTCGATGAGCAGTTCTTC
J gene: TRBJ2-1
D gene: TRBD2
clone size: once
V gene: TRBV7-2

CDR3 protein: CASSLGGDLGQPQHF
CDR3 DNA: TGCGCCAGCAGCTTGGGTGGGGACTTGGGTCAGCCCCAGCATTTT
J gene: TRBJ1-5
D gene: -
clone size: -
V gene: TRBV5-1

CDR3 protein: CASSLEGTGNEAFF
CDR3 DNA: TGTGCCAGCAGCTTAGAAGGGACAGGGAATGAAGCTTTCTTT
J gene: TRBJ1-1
D gene: TRBD1
clone size: -
V gene: TRBV7-9

CDR3 protein: CASSYGYISGEQYF
CDR3 DNA: TGTGCCAGCAGTTACGGTTACATATCGGGCGAGCAGTACTTC
J gene: TRBJ2-7
D gene: -
clone size: -
V gene: TRBV6-5

CDR3 protein: CASSPSGWGAFF
CDR3 DNA: TGTGCCAGCAGCCCAAGCGGGTGGGGCGCTTTCTTT
J gene: TRBJ1-1
D gene: -
clone size: -
V gene: TRBV7-9

CDR3 protein: CASSPSSQALEAFF
CDR3 DNA: TGTGCCAGCTCACCCTCGTCACAGGCCCTTGAAGCTTTCTTT
J gene: TRBJ1-1
D gene: -
clone size: -
V gene: TRBV18

CDR3 protein: CASVPGTLHGYTF
CDR3 DNA: TGTGCCAGCGTGCCCGGGACACTTCATGGCTACACCTTC
J gene: TRBJ1-2
D gene: -
clone size: -
V gene: TRBV7-9

CDR3 protein: CASSLELTGMETQYF
CDR3 DNA: TGCGCCAGCAGCCTTGAACTCACAGGGATGGAGACCCAGTACTTC
J gene: TRBJ2-5
D gene: -
clone size: -
V gene: TRBV4-3

CDR3 protein: CASSGGQGPYGYTF
CDR3 DNA: TGTGCCAGCAGTGGGGGACAGGGCCCCTATGGCTACACCTTC
J gene: TRBJ1-2
D gene: TRBD1
clone size: -
V gene: TRBV2